A selection of T cell receptor beta chains follows, all from one sample in a study of PD-1 blockade in mismatch repair-deficient tumors. Repertoires were generated with immunoSEQ multiplex PCR, while TCRdb's copy carries only in-frame clones and drops some. The sample has around 40,000 clones; around four fifths are singletons. Sequenced material: PBMCs, taken about 40 weeks after starting pembrolizumab. The receptors stem from an adult with mismatch repair-deficient cancer. CDR3s include the opening cysteine and the closing phenylalanine or tryptophan. The D gene is left open where the match is weak. Some rows have no size entry. The others give once, few or many, or a class for an expanded clone.

cdr3_aa: CASSLRGSGRAESGELFF
cdr3_nt: TGTGCCAGCAGTTTACGTGGTAGCGGGAGGGCCGAGAGCGGGGAGCTGTTTTTT
d_call: TRBD2
j_call: TRBJ2-2
clone_size: NA
v_call: TRBV27

cdr3_aa: CASSQGQVDYNEQFF
cdr3_nt: TGTGCCAGCAGTCAGGGACAGGTCGATTACAATGAGCAGTTCTTC
d_call: TRBD1
j_call: TRBJ2-1
clone_size: NA
v_call: TRBV18

cdr3_aa: CASSPQGATNIQYF
cdr3_nt: TGTGCCAGCAGCCCACAGGGGGCGACGAACATTCAGTACTTC
d_call: TRBD1
j_call: TRBJ2-4
clone_size: NA
v_call: TRBV7-2

cdr3_aa: CASSLGTGNTGELFF
cdr3_nt: TGTGCCAGCTCACTGGGGACAGGGAACACCGGGGAGCTGTTTTTT
d_call: TRBD1
j_call: TRBJ2-2
clone_size: few
v_call: TRBV18

cdr3_aa: CASRLAAEGPQHF
cdr3_nt: TGTGCCAGCAGGTTGGCTGCGGAAGGGCCCCAGCATTTT
d_call: NA
j_call: TRBJ1-5
clone_size: NA
v_call: TRBV6-1

cdr3_aa: CASRRTGAYEQYF
cdr3_nt: TGTGCCAGCAGGCGGACAGGGGCCTACGAGCAGTACTTC
d_call: TRBD1
j_call: TRBJ2-7
clone_size: NA
v_call: TRBV6-6

cdr3_aa: CASSLTLARGADTQYF
cdr3_nt: TGCGCCAGCAGCTTGACACTAGCGAGGGGGGCAGATACGCAGTATTTT
d_call: NA
j_call: TRBJ2-3
clone_size: NA
v_call: TRBV5-1

cdr3_aa: CASSPLPLSSYNEQFF
cdr3_nt: TGTGCCAGCAGCCCCCTCCCGTTGAGCTCCTACAATGAGCAGTTCTTC
d_call: NA
j_call: TRBJ2-1
clone_size: NA
v_call: TRBV7-3

cdr3_aa: CAVSGTGRFNQPQHF
cdr3_nt: TGTGCCGTATCTGGGACAGGTCGTTTCAATCAGCCCCAGCATTTT
d_call: TRBD1
j_call: TRBJ1-5
clone_size: once
v_call: TRBV19

cdr3_aa: CAWRRQGDTPLHF
cdr3_nt: TGTGCCTGGAGACGACAGGGGGATACACCCCTCCACTTT
d_call: TRBD1
j_call: TRBJ1-6
clone_size: few
v_call: TRBV30

cdr3_aa: CASSFSGGVGTEAFF
cdr3_nt: TGTGCCAGCAGTTTCTCAGGGGGCGTGGGCACTGAAGCTTTCTTT
d_call: TRBD1
j_call: TRBJ1-1
clone_size: NA
v_call: TRBV2

cdr3_aa: CAISGTGGAFF
cdr3_nt: TGTGCCATCAGTGGGACAGGGGGGGCTTTCTTT
d_call: TRBD1
j_call: TRBJ1-1
clone_size: once
v_call: TRBV10-3

cdr3_aa: CASRELAGVGNEQFF
cdr3_nt: TGTGCCAGTAGGGAACTAGCGGGAGTTGGCAATGAGCAGTTCTTC
d_call: TRBD2
j_call: TRBJ2-1
clone_size: few
v_call: TRBV19

cdr3_aa: CASRSRSRELHNEQFF
cdr3_nt: TGTGCCAGCAGGTCTCGGTCGAGGGAGCTACACAATGAGCAGTTCTTC
d_call: NA
j_call: TRBJ2-1
clone_size: NA
v_call: TRBV5-4

cdr3_aa: CASSRTESSGNTIYF
cdr3_nt: TGTGCCAGTAGTAGGACAGAGAGCTCTGGAAACACCATATATTTT
d_call: NA
j_call: TRBJ1-3
clone_size: NA
v_call: TRBV19

cdr3_aa: CASSIGTDTEAFF
cdr3_nt: TGTGCCAGTAGTATAGGGACAGACACTGAAGCTTTCTTT
d_call: NA
j_call: TRBJ1-1
clone_size: NA
v_call: TRBV19

cdr3_aa: CASSLYSGSTGELFF
cdr3_nt: TGCGCCAGCAGCTTGTACAGCGGGAGTACCGGGGAGCTGTTTTTT
d_call: TRBD2
j_call: TRBJ2-2
clone_size: NA
v_call: TRBV5-1

cdr3_aa: CASSFGGADTQYF
cdr3_nt: TGTGCCAGCAGTTTCGGGGGTGCAGATACGCAGTATTTT
d_call: NA
j_call: TRBJ2-3
clone_size: NA
v_call: TRBV27

cdr3_aa: CASSEESRSKKKFF
cdr3_nt: TGTGCCAGCAGTGAAGAAAGTCGGTCCAAGAAAAAGTTCTTC
d_call: NA
j_call: TRBJ2-1
clone_size: NA
v_call: TRBV6-1

cdr3_aa: CASSLNRYYEQYF
cdr3_nt: TGTGCCAGCAGTTTAAACAGATACTACGAGCAGTACTTC
d_call: NA
j_call: TRBJ2-7
clone_size: few
v_call: TRBV27

cdr3_aa: CASYMTGGDNQPQHF
cdr3_nt: TGTGCCAGTTATATGACAGGGGGGGACAATCAGCCCCAGCATTTT
d_call: TRBD1
j_call: TRBJ1-5
clone_size: NA
v_call: TRBV19

cdr3_aa: CAWSPRDRFSDTQYF
cdr3_nt: TGTGCCTGGAGTCCCAGGGACAGATTCTCTGATACGCAGTATTTT
d_call: TRBD1
j_call: TRBJ2-3
clone_size: NA
v_call: TRBV30

cdr3_aa: CASSLRRGSSYEQYF
cdr3_nt: TGTGCCAGCAGCTTGAGAAGGGGAAGCTCCTACGAGCAGTACTTC
d_call: NA
j_call: TRBJ2-7
clone_size: NA
v_call: TRBV5-6

cdr3_aa: CASTESPISSYEQYF
cdr3_nt: TGTGCCAGCACCGAGAGCCCGATAAGCTCCTACGAGCAGTACTTC
d_call: NA
j_call: TRBJ2-7
clone_size: NA
v_call: TRBV6-1

cdr3_aa: CASRRSAGDYGYTF
cdr3_nt: TGCGCCAGCAGACGGTCGGCAGGTGATTATGGCTACACCTTC
d_call: NA
j_call: TRBJ1-2
clone_size: NA
v_call: TRBV5-1

cdr3_aa: CASSLATGSSYEQYF
cdr3_nt: TGTGCCAGCAGCTTAGCGACAGGGAGCTCCTACGAGCAGTACTTC
d_call: TRBD1
j_call: TRBJ2-7
clone_size: NA
v_call: TRBV7-6

cdr3_aa: CASQRTGDTGELFF
cdr3_nt: TGCGCCAGCCAACGGACAGGGGACACCGGGGAGCTGTTTTTT
d_call: TRBD1
j_call: TRBJ2-2
clone_size: NA
v_call: TRBV5-1

cdr3_aa: CASSLQAAYEQYF
cdr3_nt: TGTGCCAGCAGCTTACAGGCTGCCTACGAGCAGTACTTC
d_call: NA
j_call: TRBJ2-7
clone_size: few
v_call: TRBV7-3

cdr3_aa: CASRTGTPYNEQFF
cdr3_nt: TGTGCCAGCAGGACCGGGACTCCGTACAATGAGCAGTTCTTC
d_call: NA
j_call: TRBJ2-1
clone_size: NA
v_call: TRBV27

cdr3_aa: CASSLDWSANQPQHF
cdr3_nt: TGTGCCAGCAGCTTAGATTGGTCAGCGAATCAGCCCCAGCATTTT
d_call: NA
j_call: TRBJ1-5
clone_size: NA
v_call: TRBV7-2

cdr3_aa: CASSVGTGANVLTF
cdr3_nt: TGCGCCAGCAGCGTGGGTACTGGGGCCAACGTCCTGACTTTC
d_call: NA
j_call: TRBJ2-6
clone_size: NA
v_call: TRBV5-1

cdr3_aa: CASSLLSRQRDNEQFF
cdr3_nt: TGTGCCAGCAGCTTGTTAAGCCGTCAACGGGACAATGAGCAGTTCTTC
d_call: NA
j_call: TRBJ2-1
clone_size: NA
v_call: TRBV7-3

cdr3_aa: CASSAHFNQPQHF
cdr3_nt: TGTGCCAGCAGTGCTCACTTTAATCAGCCCCAGCATTTT
d_call: NA
j_call: TRBJ1-5
clone_size: NA
v_call: TRBV6-1

cdr3_aa: CAWTGGNNQPQHF
cdr3_nt: TGTGCCTGGACAGGGGGGAACAATCAGCCCCAGCATTTT
d_call: TRBD1
j_call: TRBJ1-5
clone_size: NA
v_call: TRBV30

cdr3_aa: CASSETSGSGTGELFF
cdr3_nt: TGTGCCAGCTCAGAGACTAGCGGGAGCGGCACCGGGGAGCTGTTTTTT
d_call: TRBD2
j_call: TRBJ2-2
clone_size: NA
v_call: TRBV18

cdr3_aa: CASSLALGLQDTQYF
cdr3_nt: TGTGCCAGCAGCTTAGCGTTAGGACTACAAGACACCCAGTACTTC
d_call: NA
j_call: TRBJ2-5
clone_size: NA
v_call: TRBV7-8

cdr3_aa: CASSQERPGGEQYF
cdr3_nt: TGCGCCAGCAGCCAAGAAAGGCCCGGGGGCGAGCAGTACTTC
d_call: NA
j_call: TRBJ2-7
clone_size: few
v_call: TRBV4-1

cdr3_aa: CASSLDSYNYGYTF
cdr3_nt: TGCGCCAGCAGCTTGGACAGTTATAACTATGGCTACACCTTC
d_call: NA
j_call: TRBJ1-2
clone_size: once
v_call: TRBV5-1

cdr3_aa: CASSIGVWTGASYNEQFF
cdr3_nt: TGTGCCAGTAGTATAGGGGTCTGGACAGGGGCTTCCTACAATGAGCAGTTCTTC
d_call: TRBD1
j_call: TRBJ2-1
clone_size: NA
v_call: TRBV19

cdr3_aa: CAIQIQGVQETQYF
cdr3_nt: TGTGCCATCCAGATACAGGGGGTACAAGAGACCCAGTACTTC
d_call: TRBD1
j_call: TRBJ2-5
clone_size: NA
v_call: TRBV6-1

cdr3_aa: CASSRTGHYNEQFF
cdr3_nt: TGTGCCAGCAGTCGGACAGGGCACTACAATGAGCAGTTCTTC
d_call: TRBD1
j_call: TRBJ2-1
clone_size: NA
v_call: TRBV7-2

cdr3_aa: CSVGVAGVGTQYF
cdr3_nt: TGCAGCGTTGGAGTAGCGGGAGTCGGTACGCAGTATTTT
d_call: TRBD2
j_call: TRBJ2-3
clone_size: once
v_call: TRBV29-1

cdr3_aa: CASSTSDRVMNTEAFF
cdr3_nt: TGTGCCAGCAGCACCTCGGACAGGGTCATGAACACTGAAGCTTTCTTT
d_call: TRBD1
j_call: TRBJ1-1
clone_size: NA
v_call: TRBV6-6

cdr3_aa: CASSLSHPSYTYNEQFF
cdr3_nt: TGTGCCAGCAGCTTATCCCACCCTAGTTACACCTACAATGAGCAGTTCTTC
d_call: NA
j_call: TRBJ2-1
clone_size: NA
v_call: TRBV7-3

cdr3_aa: CASSFAPGTSGAYEQYF
cdr3_nt: TGCGCCAGCAGCTTTGCCCCTGGGACTAGCGGAGCCTACGAGCAGTACTTC
d_call: TRBD2
j_call: TRBJ2-7
clone_size: NA
v_call: TRBV5-1

cdr3_aa: CASSYYYTETQYF
cdr3_nt: TGTGCCAGCAGTTACTACTATACGGAGACCCAGTACTTC
d_call: NA
j_call: TRBJ2-5
clone_size: NA
v_call: TRBV6-6

cdr3_aa: CASSLVAGPKTSYEQYF
cdr3_nt: TGTGCCAGCAGCTTAGTCGCTGGGCCTAAAACATCCTACGAGCAGTACTTC
d_call: NA
j_call: TRBJ2-7
clone_size: few
v_call: TRBV7-8

cdr3_aa: CSVGRLDNEQFF
cdr3_nt: TGCAGCGTTGGTCGATTAGACAATGAGCAGTTCTTC
d_call: NA
j_call: TRBJ2-1
clone_size: NA
v_call: TRBV29-1

cdr3_aa: CAISVTGEDEQFF
cdr3_nt: TGTGCCATCAGTGTGACAGGGGAGGATGAGCAGTTCTTC
d_call: TRBD1
j_call: TRBJ2-1
clone_size: once
v_call: TRBV10-3

cdr3_aa: CASSQGPNTGELFF
cdr3_nt: TGTGCCAGCAGCCAGGGGCCGAACACCGGGGAGCTGTTTTTT
d_call: NA
j_call: TRBJ2-2
clone_size: once
v_call: TRBV9

cdr3_aa: CASSKIRDRDQPQHF
cdr3_nt: TGTGCCAGCAGCAAAATTCGGGACAGGGATCAGCCCCAGCATTTT
d_call: NA
j_call: TRBJ1-5
clone_size: NA
v_call: TRBV21-1

cdr3_aa: CASSVAQEHGEPDTQYF
cdr3_nt: TGTGCCAGCAGCGTAGCTCAGGAGCATGGGGAGCCAGATACGCAGTATTTT
d_call: NA
j_call: TRBJ2-3
clone_size: few
v_call: TRBV9

cdr3_aa: CASMKSGSTYEQYF
cdr3_nt: TGTGCCAGCATGAAGTCCGGGTCTACCTACGAGCAGTACTTC
d_call: NA
j_call: TRBJ2-7
clone_size: NA
v_call: TRBV6-1

cdr3_aa: CAWSVRGRGYGYTF
cdr3_nt: TGTGCCTGGAGTGTACGGGGCAGGGGCTATGGCTACACCTTC
d_call: NA
j_call: TRBJ1-2
clone_size: NA
v_call: TRBV30

cdr3_aa: CSVEIGQGAYGELFF
cdr3_nt: TGCAGCGTGGAGATTGGACAGGGGGCGTACGGGGAGCTGTTTTTT
d_call: TRBD1
j_call: TRBJ2-2
clone_size: NA
v_call: TRBV29-1

cdr3_aa: CSTPGTGGQRTEAFF
cdr3_nt: TGCAGCACCCCGGGGACGGGGGGGCAGAGGACTGAAGCTTTCTTT
d_call: NA
j_call: TRBJ1-1
clone_size: once
v_call: TRBV29-1

cdr3_aa: CASSPRGAAYEQYF
cdr3_nt: TGTGCCAGCAGCCCCCGCGGCGCAGCCTACGAGCAGTACTTC
d_call: NA
j_call: TRBJ2-7
clone_size: few
v_call: TRBV7-9